These T cell receptor beta chains were read from a single sample in a study of naive and memory T cell subsets. One entry per CDR3 protein, called by TCRdb with MiXCR from the 5' RACE reads. This table has 50,000 or so distinct CDR3 sequences, over 7% appearing once. These receptor sequences come from a male donor in good health. CDR3s include the opening cysteine and the closing phenylalanine or tryptophan. The D gene is left open where the match is weak. The listing skips clone size in some rows; elsewhere it reads once, few, many or a size class.

v_call	d_call	clone_size	j_call	cdr3_aa	cdr3_nt
TRBV3-1	TRBD1	many	TRBJ1-2	CASSQDRAGGVYGYTF	TGTGCCAGCAGCCAAGATCGGGCAGGGGGCGTCTATGGCTACACCTTC
TRBV12-3/TRBV12-4	NA	many	TRBJ2-2	CASRLTSNTGELFF	TGTGCCAGCAGACTTACATCGAACACCGGGGAGCTGTTTTTT
TRBV6-1	NA	few	TRBJ2-7	CATLVSYEQYF	TGTGCCACCCTCGTCTCCTACGAGCAGTACTTC
TRBV7-6	TRBD2	few	TRBJ2-7	CASSLGYGLAGDEQYF	TGTGCCAGCAGCTTAGGTTACGGACTAGCGGGAGACGAGCAGTACTTC
TRBV29-1	TRBD1	many	TRBJ2-1	CSVESNRGNEQFF	TGCAGCGTTGAATCTAACAGGGGGAATGAGCAGTTCTTC
TRBV5-4	TRBD2	few	TRBJ2-7	CASSLGLGGIDEQYF	TGTGCCAGCAGCTTGGGGTTGGGAGGGATCGACGAGCAGTACTTC
TRBV14	NA	NA	TRBJ2-1	CASSQTIFDEQFF	TGTGCCAGCAGCCAGACGATATTCGATGAGCAGTTCTTC
TRBV4-1	NA	many	TRBJ2-5	CASSQLETQYF	TGCGCCAGCAGCCAATTAGAGACCCAGTACTTC
TRBV14	NA	many	TRBJ2-4	CASSYDDRRHIQYF	TGTGCCAGCAGCTACGATGACAGGAGGCACATTCAGTACTTC
TRBV20-1	NA	many	TRBJ1-1	CSARDQGKTEAFF	TGCAGTGCTAGAGATCAGGGGAAGACTGAAGCTTTCTTT
TRBV6-2/TRBV6-3	NA	many	TRBJ2-2	CASSPGLYTGELFF	TGTGCCAGCAGTCCCGGGCTATACACCGGGGAGCTGTTTTTT
TRBV29-1	NA	NA	TRBJ1-2	CSVASRETVANYGYTF	TGCAGCGTGGCATCACGGGAGACAGTCGCTAACTATGGCTACACCTTC
TRBV7-8	NA	many	TRBJ1-1	CASSLFGGDTEAFF	TGTGCCAGCAGCTTATTTGGAGGAGACACTGAAGCTTTCTTT
TRBV5-1	TRBD2	few	TRBJ2-1	CASRPQPGLAGGNEQFF	TGCGCCAGCCGCCCTCAACCGGGACTAGCGGGAGGGAATGAGCAGTTCTTC
TRBV15	NA	few	TRBJ1-4	CATFRAGAEKLFF	TGTGCCACCTTTAGGGCAGGGGCTGAAAAACTGTTTTTT
TRBV2	NA	NA	TRBJ2-5	CASTRDEETQYF	TGTGCCAGCACCCGGGACGAAGAGACCCAGTACTTC
TRBV18	NA	many	TRBJ2-5	CASSPTAAETQYF	TGTGCCAGCTCACCGACGGCTGCAGAGACCCAGTACTTC
TRBV12-3/TRBV12-4	NA	few	TRBJ2-7	CASMAAGQLAYEQYF	TGTGCCAGCATGGCGGCGGGTCAACTTGCCTACGAGCAGTACTTC
TRBV29-1	TRBD1	once	TRBJ1-2	CSVEAEPGQGRGGYTF	TGCAGCGTTGAAGCCGAGCCGGGACAGGGGAGGGGAGGCTACACCTTC
TRBV5-5	NA	many	TRBJ1-5	CASSLEGSDQPQHF	TGTGCCAGCAGCTTGGAGGGATCTGATCAGCCCCAGCATTTT
TRBV14	NA	NA	TRBJ2-2	CASRITGAGELFF	TGTGCCAGCAGAATTACAGGCGCCGGGGAGCTGTTTTTT
TRBV4-2	NA	NA	TRBJ1-2	CASSQDEPSGYTF	TGTGCCAGCAGCCAAGACGAGCCTAGCGGCTACACCTTC
TRBV29-1	NA	many	TRBJ2-1	CSNLGGIYNEQFF	TGCAGCAATTTAGGGGGGATCTACAATGAGCAGTTCTTC
TRBV6-6	TRBD1	many	TRBJ2-7	CASSQGTGASYEQYF	TGTGCCAGCAGCCAGGGGACAGGGGCCTCCTACGAGCAGTACTTC
TRBV6-5	TRBD1	few	TRBJ1-1	CASNQGQETEAFF	TGTGCCAGCAACCAGGGACAGGAGACTGAAGCTTTCTTT
TRBV3-1	TRBD1	NA	TRBJ1-1	CASSPRDRDTEAFF	TGTGCCAGCAGTCCCCGGGACAGGGACACTGAAGCTTTCTTT
TRBV5-1	TRBD2	many	TRBJ2-2	CASSSGTSGTNTGELFF	TGCGCCAGCAGCTCAGGGACTAGCGGGACGAACACCGGGGAGCTGTTTTTT
TRBV10-3	NA	few	TRBJ2-2	CAISRGYTGELFF	TGTGCCATCAGTAGAGGGTACACCGGGGAGCTGTTTTTT
TRBV29-1	NA	few	TRBJ2-4	CSVVFRALKFRNIQYF	TGCAGCGTTGTTTTCCGGGCATTGAAGTTTAGAAACATTCAGTACTTC
TRBV11-2	NA	many	TRBJ1-6	CASSGQMEDTLHF	TGTGCCAGCAGCGGGCAGATGGAGGACACCCTCCACTTT
TRBV12-3/TRBV12-4	TRBD2	NA	TRBJ2-1	CASSPGLAGAYEQFF	TGTGCCAGCAGTCCGGGACTAGCGGGAGCCTATGAGCAGTTCTTC
TRBV11-2	NA	NA	TRBJ2-5	CASSPGIAGETQYF	TGTGCCAGCAGCCCGGGAATCGCAGGGGAGACCCAGTACTTC
TRBV4-1	TRBD1	many	TRBJ1-2	CASSLPAQGSDGYTF	TGCGCCAGCAGCCTCCCCGCACAGGGGTCTGATGGCTACACCTTC
TRBV2	NA	few	TRBJ1-6	CASSVEKGSYNSPLHF	TGTGCCAGCAGTGTTGAGAAGGGCTCCTATAATTCACCCCTCCACTTT
TRBV5-5	NA	NA	TRBJ1-1	CASSLDRVNTEAFF	TGTGCCAGCAGCTTGGACAGAGTGAACACTGAAGCTTTCTTT
TRBV19	NA	many	TRBJ2-7	CASSETPMGSYEQYF	TGTGCCAGTAGCGAAACTCCCATGGGATCCTACGAGCAGTACTTC
TRBV6-1	NA	many	TRBJ2-7	CASSELYEQYF	TGTGCCAGCAGTGAGTTGTACGAGCAGTACTTC
TRBV19	TRBD2	few	TRBJ2-1	CASSIRTSGRRRGEQFF	TGTGCCAGTAGTATTCGGACTAGCGGGAGAAGACGCGGTGAGCAGTTCTTC
TRBV29-1	NA	NA	TRBJ2-7	CSVRPGLHEQYF	TGCAGCGTCCGCCCTGGATTACACGAGCAGTACTTC
TRBV12-3/TRBV12-4	TRBD1	NA	TRBJ2-6	CASSGQRTGANVLTF	TGTGCCAGCTCGGGACAGCGGACTGGGGCCAACGTCCTGACTTTC
TRBV12-3/TRBV12-4	NA	NA	TRBJ1-1	CASSFWGYGTEAFF	TGTGCCAGCAGTTTCTGGGGCTACGGGACTGAAGCTTTCTTT
TRBV13	TRBD2	NA	TRBJ2-3	CASSLRAGGSTDTQYF	TGTGCCAGCAGCTTAAGGGCGGGGGGTTCCACAGATACGCAGTATTTT
TRBV6-6	NA	many	TRBJ2-7	CASSYSTGNEQYF	TGTGCCAGCAGTTATTCCACAGGGAATGAGCAGTACTTC
TRBV27	NA	many	TRBJ2-7	CASSLSPGSYEQYF	TGTGCCAGCAGTTTATCCCCTGGGTCCTACGAGCAGTACTTC
TRBV19	NA	few	TRBJ2-7	CASTLTGDTYEQYF	TGTGCCAGTACCCTGACAGGTGACACCTACGAGCAGTACTTC
TRBV3-1	TRBD2	NA	TRBJ2-7	CASSQTVGLAGSYEQYF	TGTGCCAGCAGCCAAACTGTGGGACTAGCGGGATCCTACGAGCAGTACTTC
TRBV6-1	TRBD2	few	TRBJ2-1	CASSEGLAVYNEQFF	TGTGCCAGCAGTGAAGGACTAGCGGTCTACAATGAGCAGTTCTTC
TRBV5-6	TRBD2	NA	TRBJ2-2	CASSLLTSGRTGELFF	TGTGCCAGCAGCTTGCTCACTAGCGGGCGCACCGGGGAGCTGTTTTTT
TRBV6-5	TRBD1	few	TRBJ2-7	CASSYRDSYEQYF	TGTGCCAGCAGTTACAGGGACAGCTACGAGCAGTACTTC
TRBV12-3/TRBV12-4	NA	many	TRBJ2-5	CASRKGGGGSETQYF	TGTGCCAGCAGGAAGGGGGGGGGCGGTTCTGAGACCCAGTACTTC
TRBV28	NA	many	TRBJ2-1	CASSLTAVGSYNEQFF	TGTGCCAGCAGTTTAACGGCGGTAGGGTCCTACAATGAGCAGTTCTTC
TRBV19	NA	NA	TRBJ1-5	CASSIPGGHQPQHF	TGTGCCAGTAGTATACCGGGAGGGCATCAGCCCCAGCATTTT
TRBV6-5	NA	many	TRBJ1-5	CASGLSKPQHF	TGTGCCAGCGGATTAAGTAAGCCCCAGCATTTT
TRBV20-1	NA	NA	TRBJ2-2	CSAVPSLSLTGELFF	TGCAGTGCCGTCCCGTCCCTAAGTCTCACCGGGGAGCTGTTTTTT
TRBV20-1	NA	NA	TRBJ2-1	CSAGLHEQFF	TGCAGTGCCGGACTGCACGAGCAGTTCTTC